Below, 23 T cell receptor beta chains from the same sample are listed, as sequenced in a study of T-cell memory formation after mild COVID-19. MiXCR, applied by TCRdb to the 5' RACE reads, yields one record per CDR3 protein. The sample shows some 490,000 distinct CDR3 sequences, 15% to 20% of them seen only once. The specimen was PBMCs or a T cell subset sorted from them (not recorded which). These receptor sequences come from an adult woman who had mild COVID-19 (a few samples of this study predate the infection). Cell type and time point are not known.

This clonotype was picked up many times. This chain joins TRBV7-8 and TRBJ2-1, with 9 bases that match TRBD1. The CDR3 is made up of 15 amino acids. The junction had 2 bases not matched to a gene; V was cut back by 3 bases and J by 2 bases. Germline lookup yields CDR1 SGHVS and CDR2 FQNEAQ. The CDR3 DNA reads TGTGCCAGCAGCTTCGACAGGGGGGCCTACAATGAGCAGTTCTTC. Protein sequence: CASSFDRGAYNEQFF.

This chain's CDR3 is CASSLSTSAYEQYF. CDR3 nucleotide sequence: TGTGCCAGCAGCTTATCCACTAGCGCCTACGAGCAGTACTTC. The rearrangement joins TRBV7-9 to TRBJ2-7; 7 bases map to TRBD2. J was trimmed by 2 bases and V by 2 bases; bases with no gene match: 3. The CDR3 has 14 residues. The V gene's germline CDR1 is SEHNR and CDR2 FQNEAQ (reference sequence). Together with reference TRBV7-9 and TRBJ2-7, the CDR3 gives the full variable domain: DTGVSQNPRHKITKRGQNVTFRCDPISEHNRLYWYRQTLGQGPEFLTYFQNEAQLEKSRLLSDRFSAERPKGSFSTLEIQRTEQGDSAMYLCASSLSTSAYEQYFGPGTRLTVT.

J is TRBJ1-1 and V is TRBV5-1; weak D call: TRBD1 (6 bases). Germline V CDR1 and CDR2: SGHRS, YFSETQ. With 3 bases removed from V and 3 bases from J, the gap between germline ends came to 12 bases. The CDR3 spans 14 residues. In DNA, the CDR3 is TGCGCCAGCAGCTCGATCGGGGGCGACACTGAAGCTTTCTTT. Translated, it gives CASSSIGGDTEAFF.

V usage is TRBV24-1 and J usage is TRBJ2-7, with D maybe TRBD2 (5 bases). The CDR3 contains 14 residues. CDR1 is KGHDR, CDR2 SFDVKD, per germline. Deletions cut 7 bases from V and 3 bases from J, with 15 bases between. The CDR3 DNA follows: TGTGCCACCAGCGCCCGCGGGCTCGACTACGAGCAGTACTTC. Translated: CATSARGLDYEQYF.

V and J are TRBV5-1 and TRBJ2-7; D gene uncertain. Trimming stripped 4 bases from V and 6 bases from J, with 14 bases between. This CDR3 region has 13 residues. Germline V gives CDR1 SGHRS, CDR2 YFSETQ. The CDR3 sequence: CASSPPPYGEQYF. CDR3 nucleotides: TGCGCCAGCAGCCCCCCCCCCTACGGCGAGCAGTACTTC.

The CDR3 coding sequence is TGTGCCAGCAGTTACGGGATCACAGATACGCAGTATTTT. Translation: CASSYGITDTQYF. This chain joins TRBV6-2 or TRBV6-3 and TRBJ2-3; D remains ambiguous. V lost 2 bases and J lost 2, with 5 bases in between. The CDR3 runs 13 residues. The germline gives CDR1 MNHEY, CDR2 SVGEGT.

This rearrangement joins TRBV5-4 to TRBJ2-2; D not resolved. CDR1 is SGHNT and CDR2 is YYREEE in the germline V gene (reference sequence). CDR3 size: 13 residues. Deletions cut 6 bases from V and 0 bases from J, with 6 bases between. The CDR3 DNA follows: TGTGCCAGCAAGGCCTCGAACACCGGGGAGCTGTTTTTT. This sequence encodes CASKASNTGELFF.

This clonotype was observed a handful of times. V gene TRBV6-1 combines with J gene TRBJ2-1; 9 bases match TRBD1. J gave up 0 bases and V 6 bases, and 6 bases lay outside the gene matches. Germline V gives CDR1 MNHNS, CDR2 SASEGT. This CDR3 is 16 amino acids long. DNA of the CDR3: TGTGCCAGCAGCGGGACAGGGCCCAACTCCTACAATGAGCAGTTCTTC. It specifies CASSGTGPNSYNEQFF.

This clonotype was detected ten times or more. V is TRBV10-3 and J is TRBJ2-7; D is perhaps TRBD1 (6 bases). CDR1 is ENHRY, CDR2 SYGVKD, per germline. V was pared by 11 bases and J by 5 bases, with 25 bases between. The CDR3 length is 15 residues. CDR3 bases: TGTGCCGTGAAGGATCCCCGGGACACGCGAGACGAGCAGTACTTC. It codes for CAVKDPRDTRDEQYF.

This clonotype was counted many times. The rearrangement uses TRBV24-1 and TRBJ1-5, with D possibly matching TRBD1 (5 bases). V lost 1 base to trimming and J lost 10 bases, with 10 bases between them. CDR1 and CDR2 from the germline V gene are KGHDR and SFDVKD. There are 13 residues in the CDR3. CDR3 amino acids: CATSDFGGKPQHF. In DNA form, the CDR3 reads TGTGCCACCAGTGATTTTGGGGGAAAACCCCAGCATTTT.

The rearrangement joins TRBV10-3 to TRBJ1-3; D possibly corresponds to TRBD1 (6 bases). Germline assignment: CDR1 ENHRY and CDR2 SYGVKD. The V end lost 7 bases, the J end lost 2 bases, and 18 bases lay between the germline ends. The CDR3 is 16 residues long. The CDR3 loop reads CAITPGQYGPGNTIYF. The CDR3 DNA sequence: TGTGCCATCACCCCCGGACAGTACGGGCCTGGAAACACCATATATTTT.

This clonotype was observed once. The chain links TRBV7-2 to TRBJ1-1; 8 bases are shared with TRBD1. V lost 5 bases, J lost 2 bases, and 16 bases stayed unmatched. The germline CDR1 and CDR2 sequences are SGHTA and FQGNSA. CDR3 length: 18 residues. The DNA of the CDR3 is TGTGCCAGCAGCGCCCGCCAGAAGACAGGGGTTGGAAACACTGAAGCTTTCTTT. Its translation is CASSARQKTGVGNTEAFF.

This chain links TRBV9 with TRBJ2-5, with a weak D call TRBD1 (7 bases). The germline V gene encodes CDR1 SGDLS and CDR2 YYNGEE. V lost 0 bases and J 7 bases, leaving 13 bases between the germline ends. There are 14 residues in the CDR3. The CDR3 reads CASSVVGGGGTQYF. In DNA form, the CDR3 reads TGTGCCAGCAGCGTAGTTGGAGGGGGCGGGACCCAGTACTTC.

The rearrangement joins TRBV5-5 to TRBJ2-1; the D gene could be TRBD1 or TRBD2 (5 bases each). The CDR3 spans 15 residues. Germline V CDR1 and CDR2: SGHKS, YYEKEE (reference sequence). Trimming removed 3 bases at V and 0 bases at J, with 10 bases between. The CDR3 sequence: CASSWDESSYNEQFF. The DNA of the CDR3 is TGTGCCAGCAGCTGGGACGAGAGCTCCTACAATGAGCAGTTCTTC. The whole variable domain, remainder taken from reference TRBV5-5 and TRBJ2-1, is DAGVTQSPTHLIKTRGQQVTLRCSPISGHKSVSWYQQVLGQGPQFIFQYYEKEERGRGNFPDRFSARQFPNYSSELNVNALLLGDSALYLCASSWDESSYNEQFFGPGTRLTVL.

This sequence joins TRBV7-2 and TRBJ1-2, with a tentative D call TRBD1 (6 bases). The germline CDR1 and CDR2 sequences are SGHTA and FQGNSA. This CDR3 contains 16 residues. Trimming pared 6 bases from V and 4 bases from J, leaving 21 bases between. The CDR3 reads CASRTGTSSVLYGYTF. For the CDR3, the DNA is TGTGCCAGCAGAACCGGGACATCCTCGGTCCTCTATGGCTACACCTTC. Supplemented by reference TRBV7-2 and TRBJ1-2, the full variable domain reads GAGVSQSPSNKVTEKGKDVELRCDPISGHTALYWYRQSLGQGLEFLIYFQGNSAPDKSGLPSDRFSAERTGGSVSTLTIQRTQQEDSAVYLCASRTGTSSVLYGYTFGSGTRLTVV.

The chain joins TRBV6-5 to TRBJ2-7, with D possibly being TRBD1 (6 bases). The CDR3 contains 13 residues. V shed 6 bases and J shed 2 bases, with 11 bases lying between them. The germline CDR1 and CDR2 sequences are MNHEY and SVGAGI. The DNA of the CDR3 is TGTGCCAGCAGAGATCAGGGGACCTACGAGCAGTACTTC. Residues: CASRDQGTYEQYF.

The chain uses TRBV7-6 and TRBJ2-2, with 9 bases identical to TRBD2. Looked up from germline, CDR1 is SGHVS and CDR2 is FNYEAQ. This CDR3 contains 17 residues. V trimming: 1 base; J trimming: 4 bases; junction bases outside the gene matches: 7. The CDR3 sequence: CASSLVAGGTATGELFF. CDR3 DNA sequence: TGTGCCAGCAGCTTAGTGGCGGGGGGGACCGCCACCGGGGAGCTGTTTTTT.

In its sample, this clonotype was seen many times. V usage is TRBV7-9 and J usage is TRBJ2-7, with TRBD1 identical over 8 bases. The V segment lost 8 bases and the J segment 6 bases; nucleotides outside the gene matches: 9. In germline, CDR1 is SEHNR, CDR2 FQNEAQ (reference sequence). CDR3 length equals 13 residues. Written as DNA, the CDR3 is TGTGCCAGCTTAATCGGACAGGGATCCGAGCAGTACTTC. As protein: CASLIGQGSEQYF.

The chain joins TRBV20-1 to TRBJ2-1; possibly TRBD2 for D (6 bases). V shed 2 bases and J shed 8 bases, with 19 bases lying between them. Looked up from germline, CDR1 is DFQATT and CDR2 is SNEGSKA (reference sequence). The CDR3 runs to 15 residues. CDR3 amino acids: CSARPKMGGWHEQFF. The CDR3 coding sequence is TGCAGTGCTAGACCCAAAATGGGGGGTTGGCATGAGCAGTTCTTC.

This clonotype was found a few times. This sequence joins TRBV29-1 and TRBJ2-2; 8 bases agree with TRBD1. The CDR3 covers 13 residues. From germline, CDR1 is SQVTM and CDR2 ANQGSEA. The ends lost 4 bases at V and 7 bases at J; junction bases unmatched: 5. The CDR3 protein is CSVGQGWGGELFF. The CDR3 nucleotides read TGCAGCGTTGGACAGGGGTGGGGCGGGGAGCTGTTTTTT.

The J gene is TRBJ2-5, the V gene TRBV6-5; TRBD1 matches 12 bases. Per the germline V gene, CDR1 is MNHEY and CDR2 is SVGAGI. The J segment lost 4 bases and the V segment lost 6 bases, leaving 3 bases of the junction unmatched. This CDR3 region has 14 residues. In DNA, the CDR3 is TGTGCCAGCAGGGGACAGGGGGCAATAGAGACCCAGTACTTC. This translates into CASRGQGAIETQYF.

V is TRBV3-1 and J is TRBJ2-7; 9 bases map to TRBD2. J gave up 2 bases and V 4 bases, and 6 bases lay outside the gene matches. Germline CDR1 and CDR2: LGHDT and YNNKEL (reference sequence). This CDR3 has 15 amino acids. This CDR3 reads CASSPMGGRAYEQYF. The CDR3 region has the DNA TGTGCCAGCAGCCCAATGGGCGGGAGGGCCTACGAGCAGTACTTC.

This clonotype showed up just a few times. The rearrangement links TRBV11-3 to TRBJ2-2; TRBD2 agrees at 8 bases. V lost 1 base, J lost 5 bases, and 9 bases stayed unmatched. Germline V gene lookup returns CDR1 SGHNT and CDR2 YENEEA. This CDR3 spans 17 amino acids. The CDR3 DNA is TGTGCCAGCAGCTTAGGCCTCGCGGGAGGTCGAACCGGGGAGCTGTTTTTT. Residues: CASSLGLAGGRTGELFF. Full variable domain (missing parts from reference TRBV11-3 and TRBJ2-2): EAGVVQSPRYKIIEKKQPVAFWCNPISGHNTLYWYLQNLGQGPELLIRYENEEAVDDSQLPKDRFSAERLKGVDSTLKIQPAELGDSAVYLCASSLGLAGGRTGELFFGEGSRLTVL.